Listed here are 15 T cell receptor beta chains from one sample, sequenced in a study of metastatic and nonmetastatic thyroid tumors. The entire patient cohort was treatment-naive prior to thyroid surgery. TCRdb re-clonotyped the PCR reads via MiXCR. The repertoire consists of 3,000 to 3,500 clones, with roughly a third occurring once and the leading ten covering approximately 19%. The sequenced material came from adjacent normal tissue. These receptor sequences come from a female donor with papillary thyroid cancer or a benign thyroid nodule (not recorded which). Some clones in this sample may be carry-over from other donors' samples.

This clone is categorized as large. This chain links TRBV10-3 with TRBJ2-7; TRBD1 agrees at 8 bases. This CDR3 is 14 amino acids long. Germline CDR1 and CDR2: ENHRY and SYGVKD. Trimming removed 6 bases from V and 0 bases from J; junction bases left unmatched: 4. The CDR3 nucleotides are TGTGCCATCAGGGAGGGACAGGCCTCCTACGAGCAGTACTTC. It encodes CAIREGQASYEQYF.

The chain combines TRBV9 with TRBJ2-7; possibly TRBD2 for D (5 bases). The CDR3 runs 13 residues. Germline CDR1 reads SGDLS; CDR2 reads YYNGEE. V lost 4 bases to trimming and J lost 7 bases, with 15 bases between them. The CDR3, as DNA: TGTGCCAGCAGCCTAGCCCCAGCACTTGAGCAGTACTTC. Its protein product is CASSLAPALEQYF.

V and J are TRBV6-1 and TRBJ2-1; a weak D match, TRBD2 (6 bases). This CDR3 has 13 amino acids. Trimming took 6 bases from V and 7 from J, leaving 13 bases between them. Per germline, CDR1 MNHNS and CDR2 SASEGT. The CDR3 DNA reads TGTGCCAGCAGAGGTCTAGCGTTGAATGAGCAGTTCTTC. Its translation: CASRGLALNEQFF.

The chain links TRBV4-3 to TRBJ1-5; D not certain. Between the trimmed V and J ends, which lost 7 bases and 1 base, there was a span of 14 bases. The CDR3 runs 15 residues. The germline V gene has CDR1 LGHNA and CDR2 YSLEER. CDR3 sequence reads: CASTPDRESNQPQHF. CDR3 DNA sequence: TGCGCCAGCACCCCCGACCGGGAAAGCAATCAGCCCCAGCATTTT.

The genes are TRBV5-1 and TRBJ2-7, with D maybe TRBD2 (6 bases). Germline CDR1 and CDR2: SGHRS and YFSETQ. Trimming took off 0 bases at V and 6 bases at J, with 10 bases between the two ends. The CDR3 has 13 amino acids. CDR3 sequence: CASSLEVGGEQYF. For the CDR3, the DNA is TGCGCCAGCAGCTTGGAGGTGGGGGGCGAGCAGTACTTC.

Within the sample, this clone is large (0.1 to 1%). The chain uses TRBV7-9 and TRBJ2-5; the D gene could be TRBD1 or TRBD2 (5 bases each). Trimming took off 1 base at V and 8 bases at J, with 8 bases between the two ends. CDR3 length: 12 residues. Germline lookup yields CDR1 SEHNR and CDR2 FQNEAQ (reference sequence). The CDR3 DNA sequence: TGTGCCAGCAGCTTAGGTGGGGGAACCCAGTACTTC. Amino acids: CASSLGGGTQYF.

This chain connects TRBV9 to TRBJ2-5, with a possible D match to TRBD2 (7 bases). The CDR3 sequence is 14 residues long. Trimming pared 2 bases from V and 4 bases from J, leaving 12 bases between. Germline CDR1 is SGDLS and CDR2 is YYNGEE. In nucleotides, the CDR3 is TGTGCCAGCAGCGTTTGGGGAGGGGGAGAGACCCAGTACTTC. This encodes CASSVWGGGETQYF.

The genes are TRBV19 and TRBJ1-4, with D hard to call. CDR1 and CDR2 from the germline V gene are LNHDA and SQIVND (reference sequence). The CDR3 length is 13 residues. V shed 3 bases and J shed 8 bases, with 10 bases lying between them. The CDR3 here is CASSMVPGEKLFF. CDR3 sequence (DNA): TGTGCCAGTAGTATGGTTCCAGGCGAAAAACTGTTTTTT.

This chain links TRBV12-3 or TRBV12-4 with TRBJ2-1; D gene ambiguous. Trimming stripped 3 bases from V and 3 bases from J, with 0 bases between. The length of the CDR3 is 11 residues. This chain's CDR3 is CASSFYNEQFF. In nucleotides, the CDR3 is TGTGCCAGCAGTTTCTACAATGAGCAGTTCTTC.

V gene TRBV5-1 combines with J gene TRBJ1-1; D might be TRBD1 (5 bases). V was shortened by 3 bases and J by 0 bases, with 12 bases between the two germline ends. Germline V CDR1 and CDR2: SGHRS, YFSETQ. This CDR3 is built from 15 residues. This CDR3 reads CASSSVRGLNTEAFF. CDR3 bases: TGCGCCAGCAGCTCGGTACGGGGCCTGAACACTGAAGCTTTCTTT.

This sequence joins TRBV20-1 and TRBJ2-1; 13 positions agree with TRBD2. Germline-derived CDR1 and CDR2 are DFQATT and SNEGSKA (reference sequence). This CDR3 has 17 amino acids. J was trimmed by 7 bases and V by 0 bases; bases with no gene match: 9. The CDR3 coding sequence is TGCAGTGCTAGAGATGTCGATGGGACTAGCGGGACGAATGAGCAGTTCTTC. Translated, it gives CSARDVDGTSGTNEQFF.

This clone ranks as medium-sized. CDR3 sequence: CASSYPPQEYSIAKNIQYF. The CDR3 DNA sequence: TGTGCCAGCAGTTACCCACCACAGGAATATTCGATAGCCAAAAACATTCAGTACTTC. This chain joins TRBV6-6 and TRBJ2-4, with D maybe TRBD1 (5 bases). V lost 2 bases and J lost 0, with 20 bases in between. The CDR3 contains 19 residues. CDR1 is MNHNY and CDR2 is SVGAGI in the germline V gene (reference sequence).

The V gene is TRBV11-2, the J gene TRBJ2-7; 9 bases are a match to TRBD1. The CDR3 runs to 19 residues. The junction had 20 bases not matched to a gene; V was cut back by 5 bases and J by 3 bases. Germline-derived CDR1 and CDR2 are SGHAT and FQNNGV. CDR3 protein: CASSHAGTGLGKRLYEQYF. The CDR3 bases are TGTGCCAGCAGCCACGCTGGGACAGGGTTAGGCAAGAGGCTCTACGAGCAGTACTTC. Variable domain in full (rest from reference TRBV11-2 and TRBJ2-7): EAGVAQSPRYKIIEKRQSVAFWCNPISGHATLYWYQQILGQGPKLLIQFQNNGVVDDSQLPKDRFSAERLKGVDSTLKIQPAKLEDSAVYLCASSHAGTGLGKRLYEQYFGPGTRLTVT.

DNA of the CDR3: TGCGCCAGCAGCGGGGGACTTCACAAAAGTCTCGGTGAGCAGTTCTTC. Translating it yields CASSGGLHKSLGEQFF. The rearrangement uses TRBV5-1 and TRBJ2-1, with D perhaps matching TRBD2 (6 bases). V was cut by 4 bases and J by 9 bases, with 23 bases left in between. CDR1 is SGHRS and CDR2 is YFSETQ in the germline V gene. The length of the CDR3 is 16 residues.

V and J are TRBV20-1 and TRBJ1-2; 7 positions agree with TRBD1. In germline, CDR1 is DFQATT, CDR2 SNEGSKA (reference sequence). The CDR3 length is 16 residues. Trimming removed 1 base from V and 4 bases from J; junction bases left unmatched: 12. Here the CDR3 reads CSARVTRQGAIYGYTF. CDR3 coding DNA: TGCAGTGCTAGAGTTACTAGACAGGGAGCGATCTATGGCTACACCTTC.